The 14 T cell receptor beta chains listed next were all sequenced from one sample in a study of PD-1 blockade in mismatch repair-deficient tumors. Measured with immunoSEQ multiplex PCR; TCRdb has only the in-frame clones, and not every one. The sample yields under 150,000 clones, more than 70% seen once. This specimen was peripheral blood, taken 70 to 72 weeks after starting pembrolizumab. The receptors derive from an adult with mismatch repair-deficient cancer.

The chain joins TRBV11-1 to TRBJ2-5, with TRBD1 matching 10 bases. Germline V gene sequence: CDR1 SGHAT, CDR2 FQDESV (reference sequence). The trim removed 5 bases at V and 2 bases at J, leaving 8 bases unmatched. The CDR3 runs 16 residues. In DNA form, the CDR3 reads TGTGCCAGCAGCGAAAGGACAGGGGGGCTACAAGAGACCCAGTACTTC. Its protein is CASSERTGGLQETQYF.

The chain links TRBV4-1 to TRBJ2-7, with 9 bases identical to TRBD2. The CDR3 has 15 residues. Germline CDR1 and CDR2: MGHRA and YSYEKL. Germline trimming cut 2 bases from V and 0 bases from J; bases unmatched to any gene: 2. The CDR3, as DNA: TGCGCCAGCAGCCAAATAGCGGGAGTCTCCTACGAGCAGTACTTC. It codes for CASSQIAGVSYEQYF.

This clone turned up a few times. The CDR3 bases are TGCGCCAGCAGTGATCAGGGAGGAGGCAATCAGCCCCAGCATTTT. Translating gives CASSDQGGGNQPQHF. This chain uses TRBV10-2 with TRBJ1-5, with D possibly TRBD1 on 5 matching bases. V gave up 3 bases and J gave up 2 bases, with 11 bases separating them. The CDR3 length is 15 residues. CDR1 is WSHSY, CDR2 SAAADI, per germline.

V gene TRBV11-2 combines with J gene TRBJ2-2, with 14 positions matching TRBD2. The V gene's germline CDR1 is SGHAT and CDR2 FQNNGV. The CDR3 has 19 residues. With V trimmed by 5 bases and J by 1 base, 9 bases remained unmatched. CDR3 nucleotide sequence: TGTGCCAGCAGCCTGACGACTAGCGGGAGGGCCGTGAACACCGGGGAGCTGTTTTTT. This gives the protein CASSLTTSGRAVNTGELFF. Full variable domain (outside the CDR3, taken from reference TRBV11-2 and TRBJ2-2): EAGVAQSPRYKIIEKRQSVAFWCNPISGHATLYWYQQILGQGPKLLIQFQNNGVVDDSQLPKDRFSAERLKGVDSTLKIQPAKLEDSAVYLCASSLTTSGRAVNTGELFFGEGSRLTVL.

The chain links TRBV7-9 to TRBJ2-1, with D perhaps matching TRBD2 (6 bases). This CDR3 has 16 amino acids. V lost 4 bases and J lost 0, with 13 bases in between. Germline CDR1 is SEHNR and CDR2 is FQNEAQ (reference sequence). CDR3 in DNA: TGTGCCAGCAGCTCCCACCCCGGGAGCTCCTACAATGAGCAGTTCTTC. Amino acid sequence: CASSSHPGSSYNEQFF.

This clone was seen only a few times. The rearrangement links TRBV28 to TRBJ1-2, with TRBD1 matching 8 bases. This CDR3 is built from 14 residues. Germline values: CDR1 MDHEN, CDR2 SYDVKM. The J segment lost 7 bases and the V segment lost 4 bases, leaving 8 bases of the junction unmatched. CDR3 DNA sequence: TGTGCCAGCAGTTCCACCCCAGGGGGCTCTGGCTACACCTTC. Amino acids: CASSSTPGGSGYTF.

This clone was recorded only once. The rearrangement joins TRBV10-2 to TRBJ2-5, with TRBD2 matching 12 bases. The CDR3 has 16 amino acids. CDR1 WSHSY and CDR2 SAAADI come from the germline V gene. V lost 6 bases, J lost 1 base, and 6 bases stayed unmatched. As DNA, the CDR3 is TGCGCCAGCAGCCCAGGACTAGCGGGAAGCCAAGAGACCCAGTACTTC. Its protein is CASSPGLAGSQETQYF.

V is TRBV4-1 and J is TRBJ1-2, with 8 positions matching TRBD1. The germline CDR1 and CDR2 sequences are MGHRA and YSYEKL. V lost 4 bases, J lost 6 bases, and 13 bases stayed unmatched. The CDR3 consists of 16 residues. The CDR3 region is CASSRTTGASRDGYTF. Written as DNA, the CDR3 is TGCGCCAGCAGCCGAACGACAGGGGCCTCTCGGGATGGCTACACCTTC.

CDR3 DNA sequence: TGTGCCAGCAGCGCCTTTCTTAGCGGGAGAGTCGACTACAATGAGCAGTTCTTC. Its protein is CASSAFLSGRVDYNEQFF. The J gene is TRBJ2-1, the V gene TRBV5-6; 9 nucleotides line up with TRBD2. The CDR3 has 18 amino acids. J lost 3 bases, V lost 4 bases, and 14 bases had no gene match. The germline CDR1 and CDR2 sequences are SGHDT and YYEEEE.

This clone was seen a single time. The CDR3 coding sequence is TGTGCCAGCAGCTTGGCTAGGCAGGCTTACTCCTACGAGCAGTACTTC. This gives the protein CASSLARQAYSYEQYF. The chain is built from TRBV5-6 and TRBJ2-7; D remains ambiguous. CDR3 length equals 16 residues. The germline V gene encodes CDR1 SGHDT and CDR2 YYEEEE. V was pared by 0 bases and J by 0 bases, with 13 bases between.

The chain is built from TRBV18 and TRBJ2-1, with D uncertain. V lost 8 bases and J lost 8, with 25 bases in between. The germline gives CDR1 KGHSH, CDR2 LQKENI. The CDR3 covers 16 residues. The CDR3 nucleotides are TGTGCCAGCCCAAGACAAGCCAAGCCGACGATCGATGAGCAGTTCTTC. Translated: CASPRQAKPTIDEQFF. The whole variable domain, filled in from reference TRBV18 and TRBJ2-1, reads NAGVMQNPRHLVRRRGQEARLRCSPMKGHSHVYWYRQLPEEGLKFMVYLQKENIIDESGMPKERFSAEFPKEGPSILRIQQVVRGDSAAYFCASPRQAKPTIDEQFFGPGTRLTVL.

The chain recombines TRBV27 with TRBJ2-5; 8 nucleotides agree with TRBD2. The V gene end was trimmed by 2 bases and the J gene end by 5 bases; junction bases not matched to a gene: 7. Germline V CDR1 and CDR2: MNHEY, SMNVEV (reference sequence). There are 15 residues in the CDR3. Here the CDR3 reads CASSLGVRGGETQYF. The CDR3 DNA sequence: TGTGCCAGCAGTTTAGGGGTCCGGGGGGGGGAGACCCAGTACTTC.

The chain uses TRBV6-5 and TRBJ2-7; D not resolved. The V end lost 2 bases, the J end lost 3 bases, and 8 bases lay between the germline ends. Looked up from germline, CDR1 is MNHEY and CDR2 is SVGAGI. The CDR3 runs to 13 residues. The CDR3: CASSYQEVYEQYF. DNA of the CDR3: TGTGCCAGCAGTTACCAGGAAGTCTACGAGCAGTACTTC.

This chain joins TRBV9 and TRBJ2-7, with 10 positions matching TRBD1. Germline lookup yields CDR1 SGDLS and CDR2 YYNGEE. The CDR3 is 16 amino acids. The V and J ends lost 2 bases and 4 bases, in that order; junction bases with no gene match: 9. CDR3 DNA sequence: TGTGCCAGCAGCGTCCACCCCGGGACAGGGGCGTACGAGCAGTACTTC. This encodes CASSVHPGTGAYEQYF.